The 21 T cell receptor beta chains below come from one sample, sequenced in a study of T cells in Graves' hyperthyroidism and ophthalmopathy. TCR beta CDR3 regions were amplified from RNA transcripts. The study used the HTBI primer set for a first-round RT-PCR of the TCR CDR3. TCRdb passed the multiplex PCR reads through MiXCR, listing each CDR3 protein once. The data contain about 410,000 distinct CDR3 sequences, about 15% of them singletons. Sequenced: blood. These receptors came from a man aged 18 to 35 with Graves' ophthalmopathy.

The V and J genes are TRBV5-4 and TRBJ2-1, with a weak D call TRBD1 (6 bases). The CDR3 runs to 15 residues. V lost 4 bases to trimming and J lost 10 bases, with 21 bases between them. From germline, CDR1 is SGHNT and CDR2 YYREEE (reference sequence). CDR3 amino acids: CASSHGGQGSYEQFF. The DNA of the CDR3 is TGTGCCAGCAGCCATGGAGGCCAGGGGTCCTACGAGCAGTTCTTC.

This clonotype was recorded at least ten times. Germline is not matched at one junction end, which may reflect a read error. V and J are TRBV12-3 or TRBV12-4 and TRBJ2-5; D possibly corresponds to TRBD2 (5 bases). CDR3 size: 13 residues. The CDR3 DNA sequence: TGTGCCAGCAGCTTAGGGCGGGAAGAGACCCAGTACTTC. Its protein is CASSLGREETQYF.

In its sample, this clonotype was seen a few times. V is TRBV29-1 and J is TRBJ1-1; D remains ambiguous. V was pared by 5 bases and J by 4 bases, with 11 bases between. The CDR3 contains 12 residues. The germline V gene encodes CDR1 SQVTM and CDR2 ANQGSEA. CDR3 sequence reads: CSVNPRATEAFF. The CDR3 bases are TGCAGCGTTAACCCTCGGGCCACTGAAGCTTTCTTT.

This clonotype was observed a handful of times. V usage is TRBV20-1 and J usage is TRBJ1-4; D might be TRBD1 (5 bases). V was shortened by 0 bases and J by 9 bases, with 11 bases between the two germline ends. This CDR3 has 13 amino acids. CDR1 is DFQATT and CDR2 is SNEGSKA in the germline V gene (reference sequence). CDR3 in DNA: TGCAGTGCTAGAGACCACGCAGGGAAAAAACTGTTTTTT. Amino acids: CSARDHAGKKLFF.

There are many counts of this clonotype. The chain joins TRBV7-6 to TRBJ2-5; 8 nucleotides agree with TRBD2. This CDR3 is built from 15 residues. The V gene's germline CDR1 is SGHVS and CDR2 FNYEAQ. V shed 0 bases and J 4 bases; nucleotides not matched to a gene: 4. The CDR3 coding sequence is TGTGCCAGCAGCTTAGCTAGCGGGGAAGTAGAGACCCAGTACTTC. This gives the protein CASSLASGEVETQYF.

This clonotype was observed at least ten times. The chain joins TRBV12-3 or TRBV12-4 to TRBJ2-4; possible D gene TRBD1, 5 bases. This CDR3 is 13 amino acids long. V was clipped by 3 bases and J by 5 bases, with 8 bases between them. The CDR3 reads CASSLTAQNIQYF. The CDR3 region has the DNA TGTGCCAGCAGTTTGACAGCACAAAACATTCAGTACTTC.

This clonotype was picked up many times. The chain is built from TRBV7-8 and TRBJ2-7, with D tentatively TRBD1 (6 bases). The CDR3 has 15 residues. Looked up from germline, CDR1 is SGHVS and CDR2 is FQNEAQ. The V gene lost 0 bases and the J gene lost 3 bases, with 12 bases spanning the gap. DNA for the CDR3: TGTGCCAGCAGCTTAGCCTACAGGGAAGGCTACGAGCAGTACTTC. Translating it yields CASSLAYREGYEQYF.

A few counts support this clonotype. The V and J genes are TRBV20-1 and TRBJ1-1; D might be TRBD1 (6 bases). This CDR3 is 13 amino acids long. The V and J ends lost 0 bases and 6 bases respectively, with 11 bases between them. The germline V gene has CDR1 DFQATT and CDR2 SNEGSKA (reference sequence). Here the CDR3 DNA reads TGCAGTGCTAGAGATCTAGGGGGTCCTGAAGCTTTCTTT. It codes for CSARDLGGPEAFF.

This clonotype has at least ten counts. The chain combines TRBV7-9 with TRBJ2-7, with TRBD2 matching over 8 bases. The V gene's germline CDR1 is SEHNR and CDR2 FQNEAQ (reference sequence). V was clipped by 5 bases and J by 2 bases; unmatched bases: 11. The CDR3 runs to 16 residues. CDR3 bases: TGTGCCAGCAGCCCTAGGGGCGGGGGGCCCACCTACGAGCAGTACTTC. This codes for CASSPRGGGPTYEQYF. The full variable domain, with the rest looked up from reference TRBV7-9 and TRBJ2-7, is DTGVSQNPRHKITKRGQNVTFRCDPISEHNRLYWYRQTLGQGPEFLTYFQNEAQLEKSRLLSDRFSAERPKGSFSTLEIQRTEQGDSAMYLCASSPRGGGPTYEQYFGPGTRLTVT.

This clonotype was recorded only once. The chain uses TRBV6-2 or TRBV6-3 and TRBJ2-7, with 9 bases fitting TRBD1. CDR1 is MNHEY, CDR2 SVGEGT, per germline. V trimming: 4 bases; J trimming: 2 bases; junction bases outside the gene matches: 9. This CDR3 has 16 residues. CDR3 sequence reads: CASSFGGQGSAYEQYF. Here the CDR3 DNA reads TGTGCCAGCAGTTTTGGGGGACAGGGTAGCGCCTACGAGCAGTACTTC.

The J gene is TRBJ2-4, the V gene TRBV5-1, with 12 bases that match TRBD2. V was pared by 4 bases and J by 0 bases, with 5 bases of the junction left unmatched. CDR1 and CDR2 (germline): SGHRS, YFSETQ. The CDR3 is made up of 17 amino acids. CDR3 DNA sequence: TGCGCCAGCAGCCCTAGCGGGGGGGAGATAGCCAAAAACATTCAGTACTTC. It translates to CASSPSGGEIAKNIQYF.

This clonotype has at least ten counts. CDR3 sequence: CAWSTYRASTDTQYF. The CDR3 DNA is TGTGCCTGGAGTACTTATCGGGCTAGCACAGATACGCAGTATTTT. The chain combines TRBV30 with TRBJ2-3; D is unclear. Trimming pared 2 bases from V and 0 bases from J, leaving 12 bases between. CDR3 length equals 15 residues. Per germline, CDR1 GTSNPN and CDR2 SVGIG (reference sequence).

This clonotype was detected ten times or more. This chain links TRBV29-1 with TRBJ1-1; TRBD1 matches at 7 bases. Germline V gives CDR1 SQVTM, CDR2 ANQGSEA. The CDR3 is made up of 13 amino acids. With 6 bases clipped from V and 1 base from J, the junction kept 5 bases outside the gene matches. CDR3: CSVAGTENTEAFF. The CDR3 nucleotides are TGCAGCGTGGCCGGGACAGAGAACACTGAAGCTTTCTTT.

There are a few counts of this clonotype. The gene calls are TRBV10-3 and TRBJ2-1, with TRBD2 matching 8 bases. The V segment lost 6 bases and the J segment 9 bases; nucleotides outside the gene matches: 10. Germline V gene sequence: CDR1 ENHRY, CDR2 SYGVKD. The CDR3 is 14 amino acids. The CDR3 reads CAIRGFGGASEQFF. The CDR3 DNA sequence: TGTGCCATCAGGGGGTTCGGGGGGGCATCTGAGCAGTTCTTC.

This clonotype appeared many times. The V call is TRBV20-1, the J call TRBJ2-1, with 9 bases lining up with TRBD2. This CDR3 comprises 16 residues. CDR1 is DFQATT, CDR2 SNEGSKA, per germline (reference sequence). V was pared by 5 bases and J by 0 bases, with 8 bases of the junction left unmatched. CDR3 coding DNA: TGCAGTGCTTCCGTAGCGGGAGTACGCTCCTACAATGAGCAGTTCTTC. As protein: CSASVAGVRSYNEQFF.

Only a few counts were recorded for this clonotype. This sequence joins TRBV5-1 and TRBJ1-3; TRBD1 matches 9 bases. CDR1 is SGHRS, CDR2 YFSETQ, per germline. V lost 2 bases and J lost 2; bases outside the gene matches: 2. The CDR3 consists of 15 residues. DNA of the CDR3: TGCGCCAGCAGCTTACAGGGGGCGACTGGAAACACCATATATTTT. This codes for CASSLQGATGNTIYF.

There are many counts of this clonotype. The chain links TRBV11-3 to TRBJ2-7; 10 positions agree with TRBD2. Germline V CDR1 and CDR2: SGHNT, YENEEA. The ends lost 4 bases at V and 6 bases at J; junction bases unmatched: 9. The CDR3 length is 15 residues. The CDR3 nucleotides read TGTGCCAGCAGCTCAACCGGGACTAGCGCTCGCGAGCAGTACTTC. Translated, it gives CASSSTGTSAREQYF.

This clonotype was detected ten times or more. This rearrangement joins TRBV30 to TRBJ1-2, with D possibly matching TRBD1 (5 bases). V was pared by 8 bases and J by 5 bases, with 21 bases between. Looked up from germline, CDR1 is GTSNPN and CDR2 is SVGIG (reference sequence). CDR3 length equals 14 residues. This CDR3 reads CAGLPGLSSYGYTF. Here the CDR3 DNA reads TGTGCCGGACTCCCGGGACTATCTTCTTATGGCTACACCTTC.

This clonotype was seen ten or more times. V usage is TRBV2 and J usage is TRBJ2-2; 8 positions agree with TRBD1. The V gene end was trimmed by 3 bases and the J gene end by 6 bases; junction bases not matched to a gene: 6. CDR1 is SNHLY, CDR2 FYNNEI, per germline. The length of the CDR3 is 15 residues. DNA of the CDR3: TGTGCCAGCAGTGACAGGACAGGGCTCCCCGGGGAGCTGTTTTTT. It translates to CASSDRTGLPGELFF. Full variable domain (outside the CDR3, taken from reference TRBV2 and TRBJ2-2): EPEVTQTPSHQVTQMGQEVILRCVPISNHLYFYWYRQILGQKVEFLVSFYNNEISEKSEIFDDQFSVERPDGSNFTLKIRSTKLEDSAMYFCASSDRTGLPGELFFGEGSRLTVL.

This clonotype has more than one count but fewer than ten. The gene calls are TRBV20-1 and TRBJ2-7, with D uncertain. The V and J ends lost 6 bases and 2 bases respectively, with 8 bases between them. This CDR3 has 11 residues. Germline assignment: CDR1 DFQATT and CDR2 SNEGSKA (reference sequence). CDR3 sequence reads: CSARSAYEQYF. CDR3 DNA: TGCAGTGCCAGGTCAGCCTACGAGCAGTACTTC.

The genes are TRBV20-1 and TRBJ2-6; 7 positions match TRBD1. CDR1 and CDR2 (germline): DFQATT, SNEGSKA (reference sequence). This CDR3 has 18 residues. Germline trimming cut 4 bases from V and 0 bases from J; bases unmatched to any gene: 12. The CDR3 nucleotides read TGCAGTGCTATCTATCATGGGACAGCCCTCTCTGGGGCCAACGTCCTGACTTTC. This gives the protein CSAIYHGTALSGANVLTF.